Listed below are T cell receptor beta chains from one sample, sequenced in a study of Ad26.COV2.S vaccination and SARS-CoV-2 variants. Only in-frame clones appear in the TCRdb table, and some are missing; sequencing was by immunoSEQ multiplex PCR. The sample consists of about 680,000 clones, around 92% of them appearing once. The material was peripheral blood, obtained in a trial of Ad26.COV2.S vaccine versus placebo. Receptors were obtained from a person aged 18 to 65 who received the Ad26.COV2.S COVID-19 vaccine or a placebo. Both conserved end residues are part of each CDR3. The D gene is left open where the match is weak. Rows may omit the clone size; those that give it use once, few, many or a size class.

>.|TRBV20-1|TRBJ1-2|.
TGCAGTGCTAGAGAGCAGGGCGGCTACACCTTC
CSAREQGGYTF
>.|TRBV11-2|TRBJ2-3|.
TGTGCCAGCAGCTTTGTAACAGATACGCAGTATTTT
CASSFVTDTQYF
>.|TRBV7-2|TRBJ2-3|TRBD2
TGTGCCAGCAGCTTAGGGGGACTAGCGGGGACAGATACGCAGTATTTT
CASSLGGLAGTDTQYF
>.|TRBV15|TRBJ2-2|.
TGTGCCACCAGCGGACTAGGACAGGCGAACACCGGGGAGCTGTTTTTT
CATSGLGQANTGELFF
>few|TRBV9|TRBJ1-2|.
TGTGCCAGCAGCGTAGCGATGGGCTATGGCTACACCTTC
CASSVAMGYGYTF
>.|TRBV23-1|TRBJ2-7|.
TGCGCCAGCAGTCAACTCCGCTACGAGCAGTACTTC
CASSQLRYEQYF
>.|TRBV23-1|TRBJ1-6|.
TGCGCCAGCACTCCACAGGGTGGCTCCTATAATTCACCCCTCCACTTT
CASTPQGGSYNSPLHF
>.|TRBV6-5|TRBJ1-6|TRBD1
TGTGCCAGCACCAGGACAGGGAAGTATTCACCCCTCCACTTT
CASTRTGKYSPLHF
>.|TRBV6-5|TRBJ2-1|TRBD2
TGTGCCAGCACCGGGAGGCTCAATGAGCAGTTCTTC
CASTGRLNEQFF
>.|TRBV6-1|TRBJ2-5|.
TGTGCCAGCAGTGAATGGCGGTCCCGAGAGACCCAGTACTTC
CASSEWRSRETQYF
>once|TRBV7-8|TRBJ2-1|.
TGTGCCAGCAGCTTAGGGCAGACCTACAATGAGCAGTTCTTC
CASSLGQTYNEQFF
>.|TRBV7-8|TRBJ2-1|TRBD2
TGTGCCAGCACCCTCGGGGGCGGGGGGGCTACCTACAATGAGCAGTTCTTC
CASTLGGGGATYNEQFF
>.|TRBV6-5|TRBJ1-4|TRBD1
TGTGCCAGCAGTTCCCGACAGGGGGTTGGTCTTGAAAAACTGTTTTTT
CASSSRQGVGLEKLFF
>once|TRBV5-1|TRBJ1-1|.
TGCGCCAGCAGCTTCGGACGGAATGGCAGGGAAGCTTTCTTT
CASSFGRNGREAFF